This TCR beta chain was obtained from a study of blood T cell repertoires in COVID-19. Study summary: PBMCs, B-cell-depleted T cells, or T cells were the source of the cDNA or gDNA that made up the material.

Generated by immunoSEQ multiplex PCR, the TCRdb table keeps only in-frame clones and is missing some. The sample contains 200,000 to 250,000 clones, over 70% of which appear only once. The V gene lost 6 bases and the J gene lost 3 bases, with 6 bases spanning the gap. Per the germline V gene, CDR1 is MNHNY and CDR2 is SVGAGI (reference sequence). CDR3 size: 11 residues. V is TRBV6-6 and J is TRBJ2-7; D unclear. Sequencing was carried out using peripheral blood. The source of this sequence is a woman aged 70-85 years with acute or convalescent COVID-19. The CDR3 here is CASRTYYEQYF. The CDR3 coding sequence is TGTGCCAGCAGGACTTACTACGAGCAGTACTTC.